A selection of T cell receptor beta chains follows, all from one sample in a study of blood T cells in healthy people across ages. In TCRdb, the 5' RACE reads were re-called with MiXCR into one record per CDR3 protein. Of hundreds of thousands of distinct CDR3 sequences in the sample, roughly 60% were seen once. What was sequenced was blood. The source of these receptors is a man aged 25-45 years in good health. Each CDR3 is given with its conserved first and last residue. The D gene is left open where the match is weak. Clone size is shown for a subset of rows, as once, few, many or a class of expanded clone.

v_call: TRBV4-3; j_call: TRBJ1-1; d_call: NA; clone_size: many; cdr3_nt: TGCGCCAGCAGCCCAAGATCGGGGGAGAACACTGAAGCTTTCTTT; cdr3_aa: CASSPRSGENTEAFF
v_call: TRBV27; j_call: TRBJ1-2; d_call: TRBD1; clone_size: NA; cdr3_nt: TGTGCCAGCAGGGCGACAGGGAGCTCTCCCGATGGCTACACCTTC; cdr3_aa: CASRATGSSPDGYTF
v_call: TRBV2; j_call: TRBJ2-5; d_call: TRBD1; clone_size: NA; cdr3_nt: TGTGCCAGCAGTGCAACAGGGGTCGAGGAGACCCAGTACTTC; cdr3_aa: CASSATGVEETQYF
v_call: TRBV5-1; j_call: TRBJ1-2; d_call: NA; clone_size: NA; cdr3_nt: TGCGCCAGCAGCCGTTCCCTAACAGCCAACTATGGCTACACCTTC; cdr3_aa: CASSRSLTANYGYTF
v_call: TRBV30; j_call: TRBJ1-1; d_call: NA; clone_size: NA; cdr3_nt: TGTGCCTGGAGTGGAGCCCTCTGGGATGAAGCTTTCTTT; cdr3_aa: CAWSGALWDEAFF
v_call: TRBV30; j_call: TRBJ2-1; d_call: TRBD2; clone_size: NA; cdr3_nt: TGTGCCTGGAGCATCTTCGGGACTAGCGGGGGTAATGAGCAGTTCTTC; cdr3_aa: CAWSIFGTSGGNEQFF
v_call: TRBV6-2/TRBV6-3; j_call: TRBJ1-5; d_call: NA; clone_size: few; cdr3_nt: TGTGCCAGCAGTTACTCGATTCAGCCCCAGCATTTT; cdr3_aa: CASSYSIQPQHF
v_call: TRBV12-3/TRBV12-4; j_call: TRBJ2-7; d_call: NA; clone_size: few; cdr3_nt: TGTGCCAGCAGTTTCACAGGGGGGGTCTCCTACGAGCAGTACTTC; cdr3_aa: CASSFTGGVSYEQYF
v_call: TRBV20-1; j_call: TRBJ2-5; d_call: TRBD2; clone_size: NA; cdr3_nt: TGCAGTGCTACCGGCGGGGGGACCCAAGAGACCCAGTACTTC; cdr3_aa: CSATGGGTQETQYF
v_call: TRBV6-5; j_call: TRBJ1-5; d_call: TRBD1; clone_size: NA; cdr3_nt: TGTGCCAGCAGTTCACAGGGGAATCAGCCCCAGCATTTT; cdr3_aa: CASSSQGNQPQHF
v_call: TRBV7-3; j_call: TRBJ1-1; d_call: NA; clone_size: NA; cdr3_nt: TGTGCCAGCAGCTTAGAACTGATAAACACTGGAGCTTTCTTT; cdr3_aa: CASSLELINTGAFF
v_call: TRBV27; j_call: TRBJ2-1; d_call: NA; clone_size: NA; cdr3_nt: TGTGCCAGCACTCCATCGGGACCTCTATACAATGAGCAGTTCTTC; cdr3_aa: CASTPSGPLYNEQFF
v_call: TRBV21-1; j_call: TRBJ1-1; d_call: NA; clone_size: many; cdr3_nt: TGTGCCAGCAGCAAATGGGGGACGTCCACTGAAGCTTTCTTT; cdr3_aa: CASSKWGTSTEAFF
v_call: TRBV6-5; j_call: TRBJ2-1; d_call: NA; clone_size: NA; cdr3_nt: TGTGCCAGCACCAACAGGGTACGGGACTACAATGAGCAGTTCTTC; cdr3_aa: CASTNRVRDYNEQFF
v_call: TRBV6-5; j_call: TRBJ2-7; d_call: NA; clone_size: NA; cdr3_nt: TGTGCCAGCAGTCGGGGGGCCCGCGAGCAGTACTTC; cdr3_aa: CASSRGAREQYF
v_call: TRBV27; j_call: TRBJ2-3; d_call: NA; clone_size: NA; cdr3_nt: TGTGCCAGCAGTTTACAGGGGTTCGCAGATACGCAGTATTTT; cdr3_aa: CASSLQGFADTQYF
v_call: TRBV25-1; j_call: TRBJ1-2; d_call: NA; clone_size: few; cdr3_nt: TGTGCCAGCAGTGGTCAGGGAGGCTATGGCTACACCTTC; cdr3_aa: CASSGQGGYGYTF
v_call: TRBV7-2; j_call: TRBJ2-7; d_call: TRBD2; clone_size: NA; cdr3_nt: TGTGCCAGCAGCTGGGGAGCGGGGTATACAAGCTCCTACGAGCAGTACTTC; cdr3_aa: CASSWGAGYTSSYEQYF
v_call: TRBV6-6; j_call: TRBJ2-7; d_call: TRBD1; clone_size: NA; cdr3_nt: TGTGCCAGCAATTATTTCCGGGACAGGGTCTACGAGCAGTACTTC; cdr3_aa: CASNYFRDRVYEQYF
v_call: TRBV6-4; j_call: TRBJ1-2; d_call: NA; clone_size: few; cdr3_nt: TGTGCCAGCAGTCCAACGTCAGAGCCCTATGGCTACACCTTC; cdr3_aa: CASSPTSEPYGYTF
v_call: TRBV6-5; j_call: TRBJ2-5; d_call: TRBD2; clone_size: NA; cdr3_nt: TGTGCCAGCAGTTACTCGCTAGCGGTACAAGAGACCCAGTACTTC; cdr3_aa: CASSYSLAVQETQYF
v_call: TRBV27; j_call: TRBJ2-1; d_call: TRBD2; clone_size: NA; cdr3_nt: TGTGCCAGCGGTAGCGGGGGCTCCTACAATGAGCAGTTCTTC; cdr3_aa: CASGSGGSYNEQFF
v_call: TRBV29-1; j_call: TRBJ2-1; d_call: TRBD1; clone_size: NA; cdr3_nt: TGCAGCGTTGAAGATCAGGGACAGAGATACAATGAGCAGTTCTTC; cdr3_aa: CSVEDQGQRYNEQFF
v_call: TRBV7-9; j_call: TRBJ1-5; d_call: NA; clone_size: NA; cdr3_nt: TGTGCCAGCAGCCCTAACCCTTTTGGGCCCCAGCATTTT; cdr3_aa: CASSPNPFGPQHF
v_call: TRBV9; j_call: TRBJ2-7; d_call: TRBD2; clone_size: few; cdr3_nt: TGTGCCAGCAGCGTCGGGGACTACTACGAGCAGTACTTC; cdr3_aa: CASSVGDYYEQYF
v_call: TRBV20-1; j_call: TRBJ2-7; d_call: TRBD1; clone_size: once; cdr3_nt: TGCAGTGCTAGCCCAGGGACAGGTAACTACGAGCAGTACTTC; cdr3_aa: CSASPGTGNYEQYF
v_call: TRBV27; j_call: TRBJ2-7; d_call: TRBD2; clone_size: few; cdr3_nt: TGTGCCAGCAGTTTATCGTCGGGGGGAGAGCAGTACTTC; cdr3_aa: CASSLSSGGEQYF
v_call: TRBV7-9; j_call: TRBJ2-3; d_call: TRBD2; clone_size: NA; cdr3_nt: TGTGCCAGCAGCTTAAAAGGCGGGGGAGCCCCAGATACGCAGTATTTT; cdr3_aa: CASSLKGGGAPDTQYF
v_call: TRBV7-8; j_call: TRBJ2-2; d_call: NA; clone_size: NA; cdr3_nt: TGTGCCAGCAGCTTATTCGAGGGAACGAACACCGGGGAGCTGTTTTTT; cdr3_aa: CASSLFEGTNTGELFF
v_call: TRBV20-1; j_call: TRBJ1-5; d_call: NA; clone_size: NA; cdr3_nt: TGCAGTGCTCCAGCCGACAACGGGAATCAGCCCCAGCATTTT; cdr3_aa: CSAPADNGNQPQHF
v_call: TRBV7-6; j_call: TRBJ1-2; d_call: NA; clone_size: NA; cdr3_nt: TGTGCCAGCAGCTTAGACCCCGGGCGGTACTATGGCTACACCTTC; cdr3_aa: CASSLDPGRYYGYTF
v_call: TRBV6-2/TRBV6-3; j_call: TRBJ2-6; d_call: NA; clone_size: NA; cdr3_nt: TGTGCCAGCAGTGAGCTGTCGCCAGGGGCCACTGGGGCCAACGTCCTGACTTTC; cdr3_aa: CASSELSPGATGANVLTF
v_call: TRBV6-5; j_call: TRBJ2-5; d_call: TRBD1; clone_size: NA; cdr3_nt: TGTGCCAGCAGTTACTCGAGTTTGGGGGACAGTTCCAAAGAGACCCAGTACTTC; cdr3_aa: CASSYSSLGDSSKETQYF
v_call: TRBV15; j_call: TRBJ1-2; d_call: NA; clone_size: NA; cdr3_nt: TGTGCCACCAGCAGAGATGGCGCAGGGATCTATGGCTACACCTTC; cdr3_aa: CATSRDGAGIYGYTF
v_call: TRBV7-2; j_call: TRBJ1-6; d_call: NA; clone_size: NA; cdr3_nt: TGTGCCAGCGCAGGGAACAATTCACCCCTCCACTTT; cdr3_aa: CASAGNNSPLHF
v_call: TRBV2; j_call: TRBJ1-5; d_call: TRBD1; clone_size: NA; cdr3_nt: TGTGCCAGCAGTGCGACAGGGGGCGGACAGCCCCAGCATTTT; cdr3_aa: CASSATGGGQPQHF
v_call: TRBV27; j_call: TRBJ2-7; d_call: NA; clone_size: few; cdr3_nt: TGTGCCAGCAGTTCCTCTCATGCAGGAGACTACGAGCAGTACTTC; cdr3_aa: CASSSSHAGDYEQYF
v_call: TRBV5-1; j_call: TRBJ2-5; d_call: NA; clone_size: few; cdr3_nt: TGCGCCAGCAGCTTACAGGGCCGGGAGGAGACCCAGTACTTC; cdr3_aa: CASSLQGREETQYF
v_call: TRBV5-6; j_call: TRBJ2-3; d_call: TRBD2; clone_size: NA; cdr3_nt: TGTGCCAGCAGACCTACTAGCGGGGGGGCAGATACGCAGTATTTT; cdr3_aa: CASRPTSGGADTQYF
v_call: TRBV20-1; j_call: TRBJ2-1; d_call: TRBD2; clone_size: NA; cdr3_nt: TGCAGTGCTGCCCCCGGGGGGGGAAATGAGCAGTTCTTC; cdr3_aa: CSAAPGGGNEQFF
v_call: TRBV9; j_call: TRBJ2-1; d_call: NA; clone_size: NA; cdr3_nt: TGTGCCAGTACGACAAGCCGCGACAATGAGCAGTTCTTC; cdr3_aa: CASTTSRDNEQFF
v_call: TRBV5-6; j_call: TRBJ2-4; d_call: NA; clone_size: NA; cdr3_nt: TGTGCCAGCAGCGGCTGGGGGGATGCCAAAAACATTCAGTACTTC; cdr3_aa: CASSGWGDAKNIQYF
v_call: TRBV6-5; j_call: TRBJ2-7; d_call: NA; clone_size: few; cdr3_nt: TGTGCCAGCAGTTACGGTGGTTTTGCCTACGAGCAGTACTTC; cdr3_aa: CASSYGGFAYEQYF
v_call: TRBV6-5; j_call: TRBJ2-3; d_call: TRBD1; clone_size: NA; cdr3_nt: TGTGCCAGCAGCCCGGACAGGGTCGGCACGCAGTATTTT; cdr3_aa: CASSPDRVGTQYF
v_call: TRBV20-1; j_call: TRBJ2-6; d_call: NA; clone_size: NA; cdr3_nt: TGCAGTGCTAGAGATTGGGAGGTGGCCAACGTCCTGACTTTC; cdr3_aa: CSARDWEVANVLTF
v_call: TRBV6-2/TRBV6-3; j_call: TRBJ2-1; d_call: NA; clone_size: NA; cdr3_nt: TGTGCCAGCAGCACTTTGGCGGGGCAACTTGAGCAGTTCTTC; cdr3_aa: CASSTLAGQLEQFF